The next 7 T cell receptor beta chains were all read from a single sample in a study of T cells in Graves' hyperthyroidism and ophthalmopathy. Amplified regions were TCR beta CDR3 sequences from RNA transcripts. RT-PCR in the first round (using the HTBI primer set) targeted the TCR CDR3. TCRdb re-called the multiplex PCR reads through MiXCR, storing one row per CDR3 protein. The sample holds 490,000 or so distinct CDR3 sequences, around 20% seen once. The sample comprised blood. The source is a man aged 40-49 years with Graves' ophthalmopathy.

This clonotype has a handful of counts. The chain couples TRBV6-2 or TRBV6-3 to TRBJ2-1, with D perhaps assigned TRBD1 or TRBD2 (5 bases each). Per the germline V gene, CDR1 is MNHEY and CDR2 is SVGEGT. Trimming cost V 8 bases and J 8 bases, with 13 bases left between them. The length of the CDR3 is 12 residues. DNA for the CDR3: TGTGCCAGCGAGAGAAGGGGAGATGAGCAGTTCTTC. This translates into CASERRGDEQFF.

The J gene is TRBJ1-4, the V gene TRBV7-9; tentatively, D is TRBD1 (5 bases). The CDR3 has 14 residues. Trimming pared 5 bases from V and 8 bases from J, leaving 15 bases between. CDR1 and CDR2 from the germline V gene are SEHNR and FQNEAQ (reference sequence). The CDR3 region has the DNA TGTGCCAGCAGCCGCGGGACCGAGCGCGAAAAACTGTTTTTT. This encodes CASSRGTEREKLFF.

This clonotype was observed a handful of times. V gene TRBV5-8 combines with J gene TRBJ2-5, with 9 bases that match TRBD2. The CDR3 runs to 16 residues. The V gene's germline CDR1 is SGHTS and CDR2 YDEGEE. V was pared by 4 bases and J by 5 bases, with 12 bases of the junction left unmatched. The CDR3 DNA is TGTGCCAGCAGCCCTGCTCTATGGCGGGGGGGTGAGACCCAGTACTTC. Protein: CASSPALWRGGETQYF.

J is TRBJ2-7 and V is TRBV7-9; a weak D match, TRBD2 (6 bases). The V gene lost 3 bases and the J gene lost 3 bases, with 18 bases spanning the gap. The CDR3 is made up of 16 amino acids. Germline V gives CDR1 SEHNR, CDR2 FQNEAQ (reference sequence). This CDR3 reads CASSLALDYSSYEQYF. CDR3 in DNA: TGTGCCAGCAGCTTGGCCTTGGACTACTCCAGCTACGAGCAGTACTTC.

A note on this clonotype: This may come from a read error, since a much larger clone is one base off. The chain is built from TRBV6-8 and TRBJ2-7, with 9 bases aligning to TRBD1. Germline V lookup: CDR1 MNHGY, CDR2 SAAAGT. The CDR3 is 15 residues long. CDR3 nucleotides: TGTGCCGGCAGTCACTGGGGACAGGGAGAATACGAGCAGTACTTC. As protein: CAGSHWGQGEYEQYF.

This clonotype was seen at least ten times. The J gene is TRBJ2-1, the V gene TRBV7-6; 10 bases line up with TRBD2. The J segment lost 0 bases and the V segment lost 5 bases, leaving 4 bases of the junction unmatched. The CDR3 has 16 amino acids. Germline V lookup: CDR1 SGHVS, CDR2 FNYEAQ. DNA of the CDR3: TGTGCCAGCAGCCAAAGCGGGAGGGGCTCCTACAATGAGCAGTTCTTC. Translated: CASSQSGRGSYNEQFF.

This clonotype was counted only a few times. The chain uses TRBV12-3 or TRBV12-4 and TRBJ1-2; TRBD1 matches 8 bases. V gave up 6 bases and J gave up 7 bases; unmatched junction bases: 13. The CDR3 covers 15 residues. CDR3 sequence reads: CASSGEGRGQIGYTF. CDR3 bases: TGTGCCAGCAGCGGGGAGGGCAGGGGGCAAATTGGCTACACCTTC.